These T cell receptor beta chains were read from a single sample in a study of CD8 T cells in ankylosing spondylitis. TCRdb called the 5' RACE reads again in MiXCR, with one record for every CDR3 protein. Of almost 250,000 distinct CDR3 sequences in the sample, roughly 32% were seen once. Specimen: blood, either unsorted or a sorted T cell fraction (not recorded which). These receptors were obtained from a male donor with ankylosing spondylitis or in good health (not recorded which). The CDR3 runs from the conserved cysteine through the conserved F or W. Fields, in order: clone size, D gene, J gene, V gene, CDR3 DNA, CDR3 protein. D genes are given only for firm matches. For some rows the clone size is stated as once, few or many, or as a class when expanded; others skip it.

>few|-|TRBJ2-5|TRBV20-1
TGCAGTCCTGCGGGGCAGCTTCTGTACCAAGAGACCCAGTACTTC
CSPAGQLLYQETQYF
>-|-|TRBJ2-7|TRBV7-9
TGTGCCAGCAGCAGTCCCTACGGAGACTACGAGCAGTACTTC
CASSSPYGDYEQYF
>-|TRBD1|TRBJ2-2|TRBV5-1
TGCGCCAGCAGCACACAGGGGACGAACACCGGGGAGCTGTTTTTT
CASSTQGTNTGELFF
>few|-|TRBJ1-5|TRBV5-1
TGCGCCAGCAGCTTGGGAGGGACCGATCAGCCCCAGCATTTT
CASSLGGTDQPQHF
>-|TRBD2|TRBJ2-1|TRBV7-8
TGTGCCAGCAAGGGACTAGCGGGTCCCTACAATGAGCAGTTCTTC
CASKGLAGPYNEQFF
>-|TRBD2|TRBJ2-1|TRBV6-2/TRBV6-3
TGTGCCAGCAGTCCTAGCGGGGCAAACAATGAGCAGTTCTTC
CASSPSGANNEQFF
>-|-|TRBJ1-6|TRBV15
TGTGCCACCAGCGGGGACTCCCGTAATTCACCCCTCCACTTT
CATSGDSRNSPLHF
>few|-|TRBJ2-1|TRBV20-1
TGCAGTGCTAGCCGGGACTGGGACTACAATGAGCAGTTCTTC
CSASRDWDYNEQFF
>-|-|TRBJ2-1|TRBV7-6
TGTGCCAGCAGCCCCCGTGGACATTCTAATGAGCAGTTCTTC
CASSPRGHSNEQFF
>few|-|TRBJ2-5|TRBV12-3/TRBV12-4
TGTGCCAGCAACGTTGCGGGGACCCACCAAGAGACCCAGTACTTC
CASNVAGTHQETQYF
>-|-|TRBJ1-2|TRBV12-3/TRBV12-4
TGTGCCAGCAGCCGTAGACAGGCCTATGGCTACACCTTC
CASSRRQAYGYTF
>-|-|TRBJ2-3|TRBV12-3/TRBV12-4
TGTGCCACTCAACAGGCACTGGAGGGCACAGATACGCAGTATTTT
CATQQALEGTDTQYF
>once|-|TRBJ1-1|TRBV12-3/TRBV12-4
TGTGCCAGCAGTTTAGGTATCCGGGTAACTGAAGCTTTCTTT
CASSLGIRVTEAFF
>many|-|TRBJ2-3|TRBV29-1
TGCAGCACAAGGGCGGCCGGCGGGGATACGCAGTATTTT
CSTRAAGGDTQYF
>-|-|TRBJ2-4|TRBV20-1
TGCAGTGCGCCACCGGGACCGGGGGTCAAAAACATTCAGTACTTC
CSAPPGPGVKNIQYF
>few|TRBD1|TRBJ2-7|TRBV12-3/TRBV12-4
TGTACCAGCAGCTGGACAGGGCGGTACGAGCAGTACTTC
CTSSWTGRYEQYF
>few|-|TRBJ2-2|TRBV20-1
TGCAGTGCTAGAAGTAGTTCAAACACCGGGGAGCTGTTTTTT
CSARSSSNTGELFF
>-|TRBD1|TRBJ1-5|TRBV29-1
TGCAGCGTTACCGAGACAGGGGACACTAATCAGCCCCAGCATTTT
CSVTETGDTNQPQHF
>-|-|TRBJ2-3|TRBV20-1
TGCAGTACCCAAAAGACAGATACGCAGTATTTT
CSTQKTDTQYF
>few|-|TRBJ1-2|TRBV6-1
TGTGCCAGCAGTCAGGGCGCGGGTTTGTTCGGCTACACCTTC
CASSQGAGLFGYTF
>-|TRBD1|TRBJ2-4|TRBV3-1
TGTGCCAGCAGCCAAGTTCCGGGACAGGGGACCAAAAACATTCAGTACTTC
CASSQVPGQGTKNIQYF
>few|TRBD1|TRBJ2-3|TRBV12-3/TRBV12-4
TGTGCCAGCAGTTTAGCCCCGGGACAGGGCACAGATACGCAGTATTTT
CASSLAPGQGTDTQYF
>few|TRBD1|TRBJ1-4|TRBV6-5
TGTGCCACCACGACAGGGGATGAAAAACTGTTTTTT
CATTTGDEKLFF
>-|-|TRBJ2-5|TRBV3-1
TGTGCCAGCAGCCCTCCCGGGGTTTTCGGAGGGACCCAGTACTTC
CASSPPGVFGGTQYF
>few|-|TRBJ1-2|TRBV7-2
TGTGCCAGCAGCTTGGTATCCGGGGCTGACGGCTACACCTTC
CASSLVSGADGYTF
>-|-|TRBJ1-6|TRBV6-1
TGTGCCACGTCAACTCCACGGGCGGTGGCTTCACCCCTCCACTTT
CATSTPRAVASPLHF
>few|-|TRBJ2-4|TRBV5-6
TGTGCCAGCAGCTCGGATGTAGGGTTCATTCAGTACTTC
CASSSDVGFIQYF
>few|-|TRBJ2-7|TRBV6-5
TGTGCCAGCAGTTACCGACTGTCCAGATCCTACGAGCAGTACTTC
CASSYRLSRSYEQYF
>-|-|TRBJ2-2|TRBV20-1
TGCAGTGCACGGGACGCCCGCGCCACGAACACCGGGGAGCTGTTTTTT
CSARDARATNTGELFF
>few|-|TRBJ1-5|TRBV20-1
TGCAGTGCTAGTCCAAGAACAGGGTCCAATCAGCCCCAGCATTTT
CSASPRTGSNQPQHF
>-|-|TRBJ2-1|TRBV6-2/TRBV6-3
TGTGCCAGCGGCGGGGTAGGGGGCCTTTATGAGCAGTTCTTC
CASGGVGGLYEQFF
>-|TRBD2|TRBJ2-1|TRBV7-2
TGTGCCAGCAGCCCGCGACTAGCGGGGGGTGCCTACAATGAGCAGTTCTTC
CASSPRLAGGAYNEQFF
>-|-|TRBJ2-7|TRBV10-2
TGCGCCAGCAGTGAGGGAAAAGGACGGGGGTACGAGCAGTACTTC
CASSEGKGRGYEQYF
>-|-|TRBJ2-5|TRBV7-9
TGTGCCAGCAGCCGAGGGAGTGGGGAGACCCAGTACTTC
CASSRGSGETQYF
>-|-|TRBJ2-1|TRBV24-1
TGTGCCACCTCCCGGGACTCCAGATCGGATGAGCAGTTCTTC
CATSRDSRSDEQFF
>few|TRBD2|TRBJ2-1|TRBV13
TGTGCCAGCAGCCCGACTAGCGGGGACGGAAATGAGCAGTTCTTC
CASSPTSGDGNEQFF